Following are 32 T cell receptor beta chains from one sample sequenced in a study of PD-1 blockade in classical Hodgkin lymphoma. TCRdb's copy holds only in-frame clones and misses some; the assay was immunoSEQ multiplex PCR. The top ten hold approximately 12% of the sample, which has roughly 17,000 clones, 83% seen once. The time point was: cycle 4 day 1 (C4D1), after more than five weeks of nivolumab. Every patient relapsed after autologous stem cell transplantation, and brentuximab vedotin exposure varied. The sample consisted of peripheral blood mononuclear cells (PBMCs), taken before the fourth cycle of nivolumab. Receptors were obtained from a human donor with classical Hodgkin lymphoma.

This clone has a handful of counts. The chain couples TRBV19 to TRBJ2-3; 13 positions match TRBD2. Germline CDR1 is LNHDA and CDR2 is SQIVND (reference sequence). The CDR3 has 16 residues. The V segment lost 4 bases and the J segment 2 bases; nucleotides outside the gene matches: 3. The CDR3 sequence is CASSKGLAGNTDTQYF. As DNA, the CDR3 is TGTGCCAGTAGTAAGGGACTAGCGGGGAACACAGATACGCAGTATTTT.

This chain joins TRBV6-1 and TRBJ1-2; D gene uncertain. CDR1 is MNHNS and CDR2 is SASEGT in the germline V gene. The length of the CDR3 is 12 residues. This CDR3 is CSLRGTNYGYTF. CDR3 sequence (DNA): TGTTCCTTACGGGGAACTAACTATGGCTACACCTTC.

The chain employs TRBV6-5 and TRBJ2-7; TRBD1 or TRBD2 may be the D gene (6 bases each). CDR3 length: 15 amino acids. Germline V gives CDR1 MNHEY, CDR2 SVGAGI. V lost 6 bases and J 2 bases, leaving 17 bases between the germline ends. The CDR3: CASRNPGGEAYEQYF. CDR3 in DNA: TGTGCCAGCAGGAACCCCGGGGGCGAAGCCTACGAGCAGTACTTC.

The rearrangement uses TRBV7-8 and TRBJ1-6; no clear D gene. The length of the CDR3 is 13 residues. The germline CDR1 and CDR2 sequences are SGHVS and FQNEAQ. Trimming stripped 1 base from V and 8 bases from J, with 6 bases between. The CDR3 region has the DNA TGTGCCAGCAGCTTAGACGGGGATTCACCCCTCCACTTT. This codes for CASSLDGDSPLHF.

The J gene is TRBJ2-7, the V gene TRBV27, with D unclear. Germline V gene data show CDR1 as MNHEY and CDR2 as SMNVEV (reference sequence). This CDR3 spans 15 amino acids. Trimming took off 3 bases at V and 3 bases at J, with 15 bases between the two ends. DNA of the CDR3: TGTGCCAGCAGTTTCTCCTCGCTAGGTCTCTACGAGCAGTACTTC. The encoded protein is CASSFSSLGLYEQYF.

This chain connects TRBV5-1 to TRBJ2-3; 8 bases map to TRBD2. There are 15 residues in the CDR3. Trimming at V came to 3 bases and at J to 1 base, leaving 4 bases not matched to a gene. The germline V gene encodes CDR1 SGHRS and CDR2 YFSETQ. The CDR3 bases are TGCGCCAGCAGCTCGGGGGGGCCCGGCACAGATACGCAGTATTTT. It is translated as CASSSGGPGTDTQYF.

The chain has TRBV25-1 and TRBJ2-2, with TRBD2 matching over 8 bases. CDR3 length: 15 residues. CDR1 and CDR2 (germline): MGHDK, SYGVNS. The V and J ends lost 3 bases and 6 bases, in that order; junction bases with no gene match: 6. The CDR3 sequence: CASSDLGGAPGELFF. The CDR3 DNA follows: TGTGCCAGCAGTGACCTCGGGGGGGCCCCCGGGGAGCTGTTTTTT.

This clone is a singleton in its sample. V usage is TRBV5-1 and J usage is TRBJ2-3; 10 bases line up with TRBD2. This CDR3 contains 15 residues. Unmatched junction bases numbered 5, after V lost 2 bases and J lost 5 bases. Looked up from germline, CDR1 is SGHRS and CDR2 is YFSETQ. CDR3 residues: CASSLQGTSVDTQYF. CDR3 nucleotide sequence: TGCGCCAGCAGCTTACAAGGGACTAGCGTAGATACGCAGTATTTT.

The chain has TRBV5-1 and TRBJ1-3, with 9 nucleotides matching TRBD1. V trimming: 0 bases; J trimming: 0 bases; junction bases outside the gene matches: 7. The CDR3 length is 18 residues. Germline loops: CDR1 SGHRS, CDR2 YFSETQ. In nucleotides, the CDR3 is TGCGCCAGCAGCTTGGGAGGGACAGGGAGGACCTCTGGAAACACCATATATTTT. Translation gives CASSLGGTGRTSGNTIYF.

The chain couples TRBV9 to TRBJ2-2; 14 nucleotides agree with TRBD2. The CDR3 spans 21 residues. Germline lookup yields CDR1 SGDLS and CDR2 YYNGEE. Trimming took 3 bases from V and 3 from J; bases not matched to a gene: 16. This CDR3 reads CASSGQRPGLAGAVDTGELFF. The CDR3 nucleotides are TGTGCCAGCAGCGGACAACGCCCGGGACTAGCGGGGGCGGTCGACACCGGGGAGCTGTTTTTT.

The chain employs TRBV5-5 and TRBJ1-6; D might be TRBD1 (6 bases). Trimming removed 3 bases from V and 7 bases from J, with 14 bases in between. Germline CDR1 reads SGHKS; CDR2 reads YYEKEE (reference sequence). The CDR3 spans 15 residues. The CDR3 loop is CASSSPGQPNSPLHF. The CDR3 bases are TGTGCCAGCAGCTCTCCCGGACAGCCCAATTCACCCCTCCACTTT.

This clone was detected once. The gene calls are TRBV9 and TRBJ2-1, with TRBD2 identical over 8 bases. Germline values: CDR1 SGDLS, CDR2 YYNGEE. The CDR3 consists of 15 residues. The J segment lost 0 bases and the V segment lost 3 bases, leaving 2 bases of the junction unmatched. The CDR3 nucleotides read TGTGCCAGCAGCGCCGGGACTAGCTCCTACAATGAGCAGTTCTTC. This gives the protein CASSAGTSSYNEQFF.

The V and J genes are TRBV18 and TRBJ2-3; TRBD2 aligns across 9 bases. CDR3 length: 16 amino acids. V was clipped by 4 bases and J by 1 base; unmatched bases: 6. Looked up from germline, CDR1 is KGHSH and CDR2 is LQKENI. As DNA, the CDR3 is TGTGCCAGCTCACGGAACTTAGCGGGGGGCACAGATACGCAGTATTTT. Its protein is CASSRNLAGGTDTQYF.

V is TRBV6-6 and J is TRBJ2-2; tentatively, D is TRBD2 (5 bases). This CDR3 comprises 13 residues. Trimming pared 8 bases from V and 4 bases from J, leaving 11 bases between. CDR1 is MNHNY and CDR2 is SVGAGI in the germline V gene (reference sequence). This chain's CDR3 is CASSRVSTGELFF. The CDR3 region has the DNA TGTGCCAGCTCGCGGGTCAGCACCGGGGAGCTGTTTTTT.

The J gene is TRBJ1-1, the V gene TRBV6-5, with no clear D. The V end was cut by 0 bases, the J end by 1 base, with 12 bases between. Germline V gene sequence: CDR1 MNHEY, CDR2 SVGAGI. The CDR3 extends over 16 amino acids. CDR3 DNA: TGTGCCAGCAGTTACTCGACCGGTTATCGGAACACTGAAGCTTTCTTT. Amino acid sequence: CASSYSTGYRNTEAFF.

This chain's CDR3 is CASSPAGLFLSSYNEQFF. The DNA for the CDR3 is TGCGCCAGCAGCCCCGCCGGGCTTTTCCTTAGCTCCTACAATGAGCAGTTCTTC. The V call is TRBV4-1, the J call TRBJ2-1; D unclear. Germline V gene data show CDR1 as MGHRA and CDR2 as YSYEKL. The CDR3 loop spans 18 amino acids. V lost 4 bases, J lost 0 bases, and 19 bases lay in between.

This sequence joins TRBV27 and TRBJ2-1; 7 nucleotides align to TRBD2. The length of the CDR3 is 19 residues. The V and J ends lost 2 bases and 9 bases, in that order; junction bases with no gene match: 22. The germline V gene has CDR1 MNHEY and CDR2 SMNVEV (reference sequence). CDR3 DNA: TGTGCCAGCAGTTTAGTACTAGGGTTACGGGGGAGGGCACGGAGTGAGCAGTTCTTC. It yields the protein CASSLVLGLRGRARSEQFF.

The chain combines TRBV4-1 with TRBJ1-5, with D unresolved. The CDR3 contains 15 residues. The V gene lost 1 base and the J gene lost 7 bases, with 14 bases spanning the gap. Germline V gene sequence: CDR1 MGHRA, CDR2 YSYEKL. In DNA form, the CDR3 reads TGCGCCAGCAGCCAAGGGGAATCCCCGGGACAGCCCCAGCATTTT. Translating gives CASSQGESPGQPQHF.

This clone was detected only a few times. The V call is TRBV7-9, the J call TRBJ2-3, with D unresolved. This CDR3 is built from 12 residues. V was pared by 3 bases and J by 3 bases, with 4 bases between. Germline lookup yields CDR1 SEHNR and CDR2 FQNEAQ (reference sequence). CDR3 nucleotide sequence: TGTGCCAGCAGCTTCGCGACAGATACGCAGTATTTT. This sequence encodes CASSFATDTQYF.

This clone was seen more than once but under ten times. Other nucleotide sequences from this sample produce the same CDR3. The chain combines TRBV5-1 with TRBJ1-1, with D possibly TRBD1 on 5 matching bases. Germline values: CDR1 SGHRS, CDR2 YFSETQ. The CDR3 is 15 amino acids. V lost 0 bases and J lost 1, with 10 bases in between. CDR3 sequence (DNA): TGCGCCAGCAGCTTGGACAGGACGGCGAACACTGAAGCTTTCTTT. As protein: CASSLDRTANTEAFF.

V is TRBV4-1 and J is TRBJ2-3, with no clear D. The CDR3 covers 14 residues. Germline V gene data show CDR1 as MGHRA and CDR2 as YSYEKL. V dropped 1 base and J dropped 0 bases, with 5 bases sitting between them. The CDR3 here is CASSQVTSTDTQYF. CDR3 DNA: TGCGCCAGCAGCCAAGTTACTAGCACAGATACGCAGTATTTT.

J is TRBJ2-7 and V is TRBV6-1; TRBD1 aligns across 7 bases. Germline CDR1 and CDR2: MNHNS and SASEGT. This CDR3 region has 12 residues. V trimming: 8 bases; J trimming: 1 base; junction bases outside the gene matches: 2. The CDR3 reads CASQDRSYEQYF. As DNA, the CDR3 is TGTGCCAGCCAGGACAGGTCCTACGAGCAGTACTTC.

The gene calls are TRBV7-8 and TRBJ1-2; the D gene is possibly TRBD1 (6 bases). Trimming removed 3 bases at V and 4 bases at J, with 12 bases between. This CDR3 spans 14 amino acids. Germline CDR1 is SGHVS and CDR2 is FQNEAQ. The CDR3 DNA reads as TGTGCCAGCAGCTTGCGAGCAGGGGCCTATGGCTACACCTTC. Translating gives CASSLRAGAYGYTF. The full variable domain, rest sourced from reference TRBV7-8 and TRBJ1-2, is GAGVSQSPRYKVAKRGQDVALRCDPISGHVSLFWYQQALGQGPEFLTYFQNEAQLDKSGLPSDRFFAERPEGSVSTLKIQRTQQEDSAVYLCASSLRAGAYGYTFGSGTRLTVV.

The chain couples TRBV5-1 to TRBJ1-6, with D perhaps TRBD1 (5 bases). The V end lost 0 bases, the J end lost 6 bases, and 10 bases lay between the germline ends. CDR1 is SGHRS and CDR2 is YFSETQ in the germline V gene. There are 15 residues in the CDR3. CDR3 nucleotide sequence: TGCGCCAGCAGCTTGGCCGGGGGAGGTAATTCACCCCTCCACTTT. Protein sequence: CASSLAGGGNSPLHF.

This sequence joins TRBV7-8 and TRBJ2-5; TRBD2 matches 9 bases. Germline assignment: CDR1 SGHVS and CDR2 FQNEAQ. CDR3 length: 16 amino acids. Trimming at V came to 3 bases and at J to 1 base, leaving 6 bases not matched to a gene. The CDR3 region has the DNA TGTGCCAGCAGCTTTTCTAGCGGGGCCATCCAAGAGACCCAGTACTTC. It encodes CASSFSSGAIQETQYF.

This chain links TRBV5-1 with TRBJ2-3, with 8 bases identical to TRBD2. Germline V gene data show CDR1 as SGHRS and CDR2 as YFSETQ. The CDR3 length is 16 residues. V lost 4 bases, J lost 1 base, and 8 bases stayed unmatched. For the CDR3, the DNA is TGCGCCAGCAGCCGAGGGTCAGCGGGGGGCACAGATACGCAGTATTTT. Its translation is CASSRGSAGGTDTQYF. Supplemented by reference TRBV5-1 and TRBJ2-3, the full variable domain reads KAGVTQTPRYLIKTRGQQVTLSCSPISGHRSVSWYQQTPGQGLQFLFEYFSETQRNKGNFPGRFSGRQFSNSRSEMNVSTLELGDSALYLCASSRGSAGGTDTQYFGPGTRLTVL.

The rearrangement uses TRBV30 and TRBJ1-2, with D possibly TRBD1 on 5 matching bases. V lost 4 bases, J lost 5 bases, and 11 bases lay in between. This CDR3 contains 12 residues. In germline, CDR1 is GTSNPN, CDR2 SVGIG (reference sequence). This CDR3 is CAWKAQGYGYTF. DNA of the CDR3: TGTGCCTGGAAGGCCCAGGGATATGGCTACACCTTC.

This chain connects TRBV7-9 to TRBJ2-2, with D uncertain. Germline V gives CDR1 SEHNR, CDR2 FQNEAQ (reference sequence). This CDR3 has 15 residues. V was clipped by 2 bases and J by 6 bases, with 13 bases between them. The CDR3 DNA is TGTGCCAGCAGCTTATCATCGCTAGGTCCCGGGGAGCTGTTTTTT. The encoded protein is CASSLSSLGPGELFF.

The chain combines TRBV14 with TRBJ2-3; TRBD1 matches at 8 bases. V trimming: 1 base; J trimming: 5 bases; junction bases outside the gene matches: 2. There are 14 residues in the CDR3. Germline V CDR1 and CDR2: SGHDN, FVKESK. CDR3 loop: CASSQVGQGDTQYF. CDR3 coding DNA: TGTGCCAGCAGCCAAGTCGGACAGGGAGATACGCAGTATTTT.

The chain employs TRBV2 and TRBJ1-2, with D possibly matching TRBD1 (6 bases). This CDR3 contains 16 residues. The V and J ends lost 11 bases and 4 bases respectively, with 26 bases between them. Germline CDR1 reads SNHLY; CDR2 reads FYNNEI. The CDR3 is CARRPGGGGAAYGYTF. The CDR3 DNA reads TGTGCCCGCCGCCCGGGCGGGGGGGGCGCGGCCTATGGCTACACCTTC.

This rearrangement joins TRBV18 to TRBJ1-2, with D perhaps matching TRBD1 (6 bases). The CDR3 length is 14 residues. Trimming stripped 2 bases from V and 4 bases from J, with 11 bases between. Germline CDR1 KGHSH, CDR2 LQKENI. Here the CDR3 DNA reads TGTGCCAGCTCACCAGACACAGGGTCCTATGGCTACACCTTC. This encodes CASSPDTGSYGYTF.

V gene TRBV7-8 combines with J gene TRBJ1-2; TRBD1 aligns across 10 bases. This CDR3 contains 15 residues. Trimming removed 6 bases from V and 8 bases from J; junction bases left unmatched: 12. Germline V gene sequence: CDR1 SGHVS, CDR2 FQNEAQ. CDR3 coding DNA: TGTGCCAGCAGACCTGGGACAGGGGTTTCTGGAGGCTACACCTTC. It yields the protein CASRPGTGVSGGYTF. The whole variable domain, filled in from reference TRBV7-8 and TRBJ1-2, reads GAGVSQSPRYKVAKRGQDVALRCDPISGHVSLFWYQQALGQGPEFLTYFQNEAQLDKSGLPSDRFFAERPEGSVSTLKIQRTQQEDSAVYLCASRPGTGVSGGYTFGSGTRLTVV.